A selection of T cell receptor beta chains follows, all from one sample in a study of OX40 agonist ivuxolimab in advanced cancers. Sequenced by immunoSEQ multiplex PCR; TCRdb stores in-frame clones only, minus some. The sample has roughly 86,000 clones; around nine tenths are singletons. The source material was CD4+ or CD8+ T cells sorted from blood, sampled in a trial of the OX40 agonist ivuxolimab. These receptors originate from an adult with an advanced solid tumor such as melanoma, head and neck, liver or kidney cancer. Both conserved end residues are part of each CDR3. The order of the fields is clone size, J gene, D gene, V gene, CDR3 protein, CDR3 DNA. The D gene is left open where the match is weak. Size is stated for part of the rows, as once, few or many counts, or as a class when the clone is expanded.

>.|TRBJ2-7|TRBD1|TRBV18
CASSPRGQGYEQYF
TGTGCCAGCTCACCTCGGGGACAGGGCTACGAGCAGTACTTC
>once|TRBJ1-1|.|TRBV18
CASSPSQVGVTEAFF
TGTGCCAGCTCACCCTCTCAAGTGGGGGTCACTGAAGCTTTCTTT
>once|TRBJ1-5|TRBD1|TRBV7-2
CASSLESGTGGSQPQHF
TGTGCCAGCAGCTTGGAAAGTGGGACAGGGGGGAGTCAGCCCCAGCATTTT
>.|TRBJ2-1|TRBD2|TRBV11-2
CASSLQGGAGGYNEQFF
TGTGCCAGCAGCCTCCAAGGTGGAGCGGGGGGTTACAATGAGCAGTTCTTC
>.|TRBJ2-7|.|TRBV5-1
CASRESYEQYF
TGCGCCAGCAGGGAGTCCTACGAGCAGTACTTC
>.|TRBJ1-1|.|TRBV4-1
CASSQGIRGARPFF
TGCGCCAGCAGCCAAGGTATCCGGGGGGCGCGACCTTTCTTT
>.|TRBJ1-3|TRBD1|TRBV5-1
CASSPGSHQETGVGNTIYF
TGCGCCAGCAGCCCCGGGTCGCATCAAGAAACAGGGGTAGGAAACACCATATATTTT
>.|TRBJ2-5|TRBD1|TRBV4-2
CASSQVGTGQETQYF
TGTGCCAGCAGCCAAGTGGGGACAGGTCAAGAGACCCAGTACTTC
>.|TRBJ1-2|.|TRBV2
CASRRGLANYGYTF
TGTGCCAGCCGCCGGGGCCTAGCTAACTATGGCTACACCTTC
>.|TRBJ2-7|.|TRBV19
CASNQVGQTGSYEQYF
TGTGCCAGTAATCAAGTCGGGCAGACGGGGTCCTACGAGCAGTACTTC
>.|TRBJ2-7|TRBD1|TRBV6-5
CASSYQGVAYEQYF
TGTGCCAGCAGTTACCAGGGGGTGGCCTACGAGCAGTACTTC
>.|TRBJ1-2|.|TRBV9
CASSFHRDTANYGYTF
TGTGCCAGCAGCTTCCACCGGGACACAGCTAACTATGGCTACACCTTC
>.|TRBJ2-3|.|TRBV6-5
CASSYQPTGTDTQYF
TGTGCCAGCAGTTACCAACCGACGGGCACAGATACGCAGTATTTT
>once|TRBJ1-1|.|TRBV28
CASRDSNTEAFF
TGTGCCAGCAGGGACAGTAACACTGAAGCTTTCTTT
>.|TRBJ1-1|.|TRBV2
CASRVRQAPEAFF
TGTGCCAGCAGGGTTCGACAGGCTCCTGAAGCTTTCTTT
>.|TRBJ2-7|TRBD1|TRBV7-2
CASSLKFSRTGIDEQYF
TGTGCCAGCAGCTTAAAGTTTTCCAGGACAGGGATCGACGAGCAGTACTTC
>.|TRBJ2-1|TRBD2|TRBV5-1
CASSLWSSGGDVQFF
TGCGCCAGCAGCTTGTGGTCTAGCGGGGGAGATGTGCAGTTCTTC
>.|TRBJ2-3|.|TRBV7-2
CASTYSHADTQYF
TGTGCCAGCACCTATTCCCATGCAGATACGCAGTATTTT
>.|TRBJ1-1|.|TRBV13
CAGSPLGGTEAFF
TGTGCCGGCAGCCCTCTGGGGGGGACTGAAGCTTTCTTT
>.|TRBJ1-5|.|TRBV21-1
CASTLRGGQNQPQHF
TGTGCCAGCACCCTAAGGGGCGGACAGAATCAGCCCCAGCATTTT
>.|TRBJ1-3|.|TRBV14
CASSPLGILNTIYF
TGTGCCAGCAGCCCCCTCGGGATATTAAACACCATATATTTT
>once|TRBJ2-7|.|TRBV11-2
CASSFPMALSEQYF
TGTGCCAGCAGCTTCCCTATGGCGCTCTCCGAGCAGTACTTC
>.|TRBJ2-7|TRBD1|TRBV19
CASSPGTAGEQYF
TGTGCCAGTAGTCCCGGGACAGCTGGCGAGCAGTACTTC
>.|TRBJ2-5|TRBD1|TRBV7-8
CASRYGQGTETQYF
TGTGCCAGCAGGTACGGACAGGGCACCGAGACCCAGTACTTC
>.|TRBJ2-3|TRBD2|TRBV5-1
CASSRLGAGAEDTQYF
TGCGCCAGCAGCCGCCTAGGAGCGGGAGCTGAAGATACGCAGTATTTT
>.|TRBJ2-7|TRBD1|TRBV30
CAWSPDRDLLEQYF
TGTGCCTGGAGTCCGGACAGGGACCTCCTCGAGCAGTACTTC
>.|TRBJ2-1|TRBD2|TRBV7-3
CASSLISGGYNEQFF
TGTGCCAGCAGCCTTATTAGCGGGGGGTACAATGAGCAGTTCTTC
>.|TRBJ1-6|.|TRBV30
CAWGDGGYNSPLHF
TGTGCCTGGGGGGACGGGGGCTATAATTCACCCCTCCACTTT
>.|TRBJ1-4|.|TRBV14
CASSQEGDPHF
TGTGCCAGCAGCCAAGAGGGCGATCCTCATTTT
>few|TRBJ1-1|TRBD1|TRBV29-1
CSVGKAGGGTEAFF
TGCAGCGTCGGGAAGGCAGGGGGCGGCACTGAAGCTTTCTTT
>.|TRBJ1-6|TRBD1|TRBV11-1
CASSQDRGKDSPLHF
TGTGCCAGCAGCCAAGACAGGGGAAAAGATTCACCCCTCCACTTT
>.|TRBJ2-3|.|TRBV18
CASSPPPADTQYF
TGTGCCAGCTCACCACCGCCAGCTGATACGCAGTATTTT